This section outlines one TCR beta chain sequence together with its context. Unstimulated PBMCs were sorted into CD3+CD4+ and CD3+CD8+ populations. The data were taken from a study of T cell clones after liver transplantation. The overall study: As an antigen-independent comparator, third-party-reactive TCRbeta sequences came from pre-transplant mixed lymphocyte reactions. Until 12-24 months post-transplant, subjects got standard immunosuppression and no induction. Samples came pre-transplant, pre-randomization before withdrawal, and post-randomization after withdrawal ended.

The CDR3 totals 13 residues. In germline, CDR1 is GTSNPN, CDR2 SVGIG (reference sequence). Trimming removed 2 bases at V and 3 bases at J, with 8 bases between. Generated by immunoSEQ multiplex PCR, the TCRdb table keeps only in-frame clones and is missing some. The sample shows roughly 120,000 clones, just over 90% of them seen only once. The sequencing here drew on CD4+ T cells from blood, taken 12 months after liver transplant. V is TRBV30 and J is TRBJ1-5; weak D call: TRBD1 (6 bases). The TCR comes from a human patient who received a liver transplant. Some T cells may have come from the graft donor. The CDR3 is CAWSQGNNQPQHF. Here the CDR3 DNA reads TGTGCCTGGAGTCAGGGGAACAATCAGCCCCAGCATTTT.